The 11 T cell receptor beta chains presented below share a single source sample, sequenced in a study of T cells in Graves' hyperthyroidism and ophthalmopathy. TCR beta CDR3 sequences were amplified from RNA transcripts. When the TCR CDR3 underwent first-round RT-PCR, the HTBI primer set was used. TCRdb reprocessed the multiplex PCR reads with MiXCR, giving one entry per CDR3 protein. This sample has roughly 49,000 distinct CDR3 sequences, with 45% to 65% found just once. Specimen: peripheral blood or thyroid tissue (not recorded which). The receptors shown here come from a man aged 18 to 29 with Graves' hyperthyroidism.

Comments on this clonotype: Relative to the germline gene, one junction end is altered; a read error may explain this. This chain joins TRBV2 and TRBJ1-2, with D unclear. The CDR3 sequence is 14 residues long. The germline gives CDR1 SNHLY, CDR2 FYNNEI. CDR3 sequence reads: CTSSVSRSNYGYTF. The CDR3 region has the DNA TGTACCAGCAGTGTTTCACGTTCTAACTATGGCTACACCTTC.

CDR3 protein: CSADRGLGNTIYF. The CDR3 DNA is TGCAGTGCTGACAGGGGGCTTGGAAACACCATATATTTT. The chain employs TRBV20-1 and TRBJ1-3; 10 bases align to TRBD1. Trimming at V came to 5 bases and at J to 3 bases, leaving 1 base not matched to a gene. The CDR3 spans 13 residues. The germline CDR1 and CDR2 sequences are DFQATT and SNEGSKA (reference sequence).

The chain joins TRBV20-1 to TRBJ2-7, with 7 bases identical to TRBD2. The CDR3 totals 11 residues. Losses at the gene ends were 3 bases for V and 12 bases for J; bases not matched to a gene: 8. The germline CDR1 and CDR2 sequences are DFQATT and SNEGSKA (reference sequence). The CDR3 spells CSARGGLAGYF. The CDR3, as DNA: TGCAGTGCTAGGGGAGGGCTAGCTGGGTACTTC.

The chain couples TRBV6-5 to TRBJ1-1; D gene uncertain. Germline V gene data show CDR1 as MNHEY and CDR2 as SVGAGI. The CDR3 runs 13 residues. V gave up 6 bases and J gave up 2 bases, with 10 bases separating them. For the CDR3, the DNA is TGTGCCAGCAGAGGACCGGGAAACACTGAAGCTTTCTTT. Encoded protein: CASRGPGNTEAFF.

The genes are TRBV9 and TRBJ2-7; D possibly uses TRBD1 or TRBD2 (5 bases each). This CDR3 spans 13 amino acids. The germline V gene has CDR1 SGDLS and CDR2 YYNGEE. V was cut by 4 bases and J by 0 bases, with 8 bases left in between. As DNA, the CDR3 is TGTGCCAGCAGCTATGGGACCTCCTACGAGCAGTACTTC. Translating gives CASSYGTSYEQYF.

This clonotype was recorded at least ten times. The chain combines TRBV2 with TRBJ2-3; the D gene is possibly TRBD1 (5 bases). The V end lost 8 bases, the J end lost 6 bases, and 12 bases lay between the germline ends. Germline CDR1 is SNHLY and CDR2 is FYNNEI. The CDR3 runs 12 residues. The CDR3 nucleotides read TGTGCCAGCGGCCGGACATGGGATACGCAGTATTTT. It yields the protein CASGRTWDTQYF.

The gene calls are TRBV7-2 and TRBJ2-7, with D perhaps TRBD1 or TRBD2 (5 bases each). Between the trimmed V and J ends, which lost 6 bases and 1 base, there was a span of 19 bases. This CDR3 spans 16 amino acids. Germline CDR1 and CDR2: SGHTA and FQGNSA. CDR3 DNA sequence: TGTGCCAGCAGTGAGGAAAGAGGGGACCCTTCCTACGAGCAGTACTTC. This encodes CASSEERGDPSYEQYF.

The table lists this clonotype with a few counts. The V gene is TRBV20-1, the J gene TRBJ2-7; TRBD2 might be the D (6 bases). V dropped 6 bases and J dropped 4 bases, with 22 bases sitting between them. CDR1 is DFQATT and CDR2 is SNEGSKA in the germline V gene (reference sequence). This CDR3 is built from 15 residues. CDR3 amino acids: CSAQRWGGDLYEQYF. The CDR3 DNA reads TGCAGTGCCCAGAGGTGGGGCGGGGATCTGTACGAGCAGTACTTC.

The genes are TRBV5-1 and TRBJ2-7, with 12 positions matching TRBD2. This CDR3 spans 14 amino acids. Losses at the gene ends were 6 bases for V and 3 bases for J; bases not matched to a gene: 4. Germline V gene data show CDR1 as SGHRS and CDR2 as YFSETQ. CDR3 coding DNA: TGCGCCAGCATGACTAGCGGGGGCTACTACGAGCAGTACTTC. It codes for CASMTSGGYYEQYF.

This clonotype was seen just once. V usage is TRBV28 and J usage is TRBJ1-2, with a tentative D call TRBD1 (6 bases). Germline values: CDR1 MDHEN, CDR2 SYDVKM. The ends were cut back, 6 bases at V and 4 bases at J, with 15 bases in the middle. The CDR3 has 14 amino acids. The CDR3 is CASSLTGNPYGYTF. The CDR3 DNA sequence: TGTGCCAGCAGCCTTACAGGGAATCCCTATGGCTACACCTTC.

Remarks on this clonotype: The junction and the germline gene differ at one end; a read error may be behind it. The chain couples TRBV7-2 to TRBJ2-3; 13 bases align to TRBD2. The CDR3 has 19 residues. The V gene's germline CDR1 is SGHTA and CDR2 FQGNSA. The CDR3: CAGSQDWTSGRKGTDTQYF. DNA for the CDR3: TGCGCCGGCAGCCAAGATTGGACTAGCGGGAGAAAGGGCACAGATACGCAGTATTTT.